The 9 T cell receptor beta chains in this list originate from one sample, sequenced in a study of cytomegalovirus exposure and HLA in healthy donors. Some clones are missing from TCRdb's copy, which holds only in-frame ones; the method was immunoSEQ multiplex PCR. Among tens of thousands of clones listed, 94% were seen once. Sequenced sample: PBMCs. These TCRs come from a woman aged 18 to 35 in good health and CMV-seropositive.

The V gene is TRBV10-2, the J gene TRBJ1-2; 9 nucleotides agree with TRBD1. Per germline, CDR1 WSHSY and CDR2 SAAADI. This CDR3 has 14 amino acids. The ends lost 6 bases at V and 8 bases at J; junction bases unmatched: 10. CDR3 DNA: TGCGCCAGCAGGGGGGGGACAGGGTCGGGAGGCTACACCTTC. Translation: CASRGGTGSGGYTF.

The rearrangement joins TRBV30 to TRBJ2-5; the D is unclear. V was pared by 0 bases and J by 2 bases, with 13 bases between. The CDR3 contains 15 residues. Germline CDR1 reads GTSNPN; CDR2 reads SVGIG (reference sequence). Written as DNA, the CDR3 is TGTGCCTGGAGTGTACCAGGTAAACGACAAGAGACCCAGTACTTC. Its translation: CAWSVPGKRQETQYF.

The chain is built from TRBV10-3 and TRBJ2-1; D may be TRBD2 (7 bases). The CDR3 extends over 18 amino acids. Germline values: CDR1 ENHRY, CDR2 SYGVKD. Between the trimmed V and J ends, which lost 3 bases and 0 bases, there was a span of 18 bases. The CDR3 sequence is CAISEHSGGQTSYNEQFF. CDR3 bases: TGTGCCATCAGTGAACACTCGGGGGGCCAGACCTCCTACAATGAGCAGTTCTTC.

The rearrangement uses TRBV28 and TRBJ1-2, with D uncertain. Per the germline V gene, CDR1 is MDHEN and CDR2 is SYDVKM. The CDR3 is 13 amino acids. V was shortened by 7 bases and J by 8 bases, with 17 bases between the two germline ends. CDR3: CASNLVGRVGYTF. DNA for the CDR3: TGTGCCAGCAACCTGGTAGGGAGGGTCGGCTACACCTTC.

The rearrangement joins TRBV18 to TRBJ2-7, with TRBD1 as a possible D gene (6 bases). This CDR3 is 13 amino acids long. Germline CDR1 is KGHSH and CDR2 is LQKENI. Trimming shortened V by 2 bases and J by 7 bases, and 12 bases separated the two germline ends. DNA for the CDR3: TGTGCCAGCTCACCAGGGGCAGGGGATGAGCAGTACTTC. Translating gives CASSPGAGDEQYF.

This sequence joins TRBV19 and TRBJ1-1, with 8 nucleotides matching TRBD1. V trimming: 5 bases; J trimming: 3 bases; junction bases outside the gene matches: 5. This CDR3 is 14 amino acids long. Germline loops: CDR1 LNHDA, CDR2 SQIVND (reference sequence). The CDR3 is CASSETGVDTEAFF. In DNA form, the CDR3 reads TGTGCCAGTAGTGAGACAGGGGTTGACACTGAAGCTTTCTTT.

The chain combines TRBV6-6 with TRBJ2-7; D is perhaps TRBD2 (6 bases). The CDR3 has 15 amino acids. Trimming took 5 bases from V and 0 from J, leaving 14 bases between them. Germline-derived CDR1 and CDR2 are MNHNY and SVGAGI (reference sequence). As DNA, the CDR3 is TGTGCCAGCAGTGACCGAGGAGGGGCCTCCTACGAGCAGTACTTC. It is translated as CASSDRGGASYEQYF.

The V and J genes are TRBV6-1 and TRBJ1-2, with unresolved D. This CDR3 is built from 14 residues. CDR1 and CDR2 (germline): MNHNS, SASEGT. V gave up 4 bases and J gave up 8 bases, with 17 bases separating them. CDR3 nucleotide sequence: TGTGCCAGCAGTGTTTTGGAAGGGAGCGGGGGCTACACCTTC. It is translated as CASSVLEGSGGYTF.

V is TRBV5-1 and J is TRBJ1-2, with D possibly matching TRBD1 (5 bases). The germline V gene encodes CDR1 SGHRS and CDR2 YFSETQ. The CDR3 consists of 16 residues. V lost 4 bases to trimming and J lost 6 bases, with 22 bases between them. Written as DNA, the CDR3 is TGCGCCAGCAGCCTGAATGGGGCCGACACGGTTGATGGCTACACCTTC. Translated: CASSLNGADTVDGYTF.